This T cell receptor beta chain was observed in a study of blood T cell repertoires in COVID-19. Looking at the study overall: The United States, Italy and Spain supplied acute and convalescent COVID-19 samples. PBMCs, B-cell-depleted T cells, or T cells were the source of the cDNA or gDNA that made up the material.

Original analysis: Reference gene primer amplification yielded estimated nucleated cell counts. Profiling relied on immunoSEQ multiplex PCR, and the TCRdb table lists in-frame clones only, not all of them. That table supplies the V and J calls and clone size; D and trimming were determined from the DNA. Of 200,000 to 250,000 clones in the sample, around 90% were seen once. In terms of age and location, participants ranged from roughly 18 to 95 years and lived in around 22 US areas. CDR1 MNHEY and CDR2 SMNVEV come from the germline V gene (reference sequence). V was clipped by 7 bases and J by 7 bases, with 13 bases between them. This CDR3 is built from 13 residues.

Sequencing input: PBMCs or T cells enriched from blood (not recorded which). This sequence was found in a man younger than 30 with acute COVID-19. J is TRBJ1-4 and V is TRBV27, with D unclear. The CDR3 bases are TGTGCCAGCAAGCGGTCGGTAGGTGAAAAACTGTTTTTT. Encoded protein: CASKRSVGEKLFF.